This T cell receptor beta chain came from a study of T cells in Graves' hyperthyroidism and ophthalmopathy. A few counts support this clonotype. Uncontrolled infection, other autoimmune disease, pregnancy and lactation each barred patients from inclusion. The source material, RNA transcripts, was used to amplify TCR beta CDR3 regions. The study used the HTBI primer set for a first-round RT-PCR of the TCR CDR3. TCRdb recomputed calls from the multiplex PCR reads with MiXCR, one row per CDR3 protein. The data contain about 530,000 distinct CDR3 sequences, about a sixth of them singletons. Sequenced sample: blood. The sequence was collected from a woman younger than 30 with Graves' ophthalmopathy.

Here the CDR3 reads CATSTDSNQPQHF. The CDR3 region has the DNA TGTGCCACCTCGACAGATAGCAATCAGCCCCAGCATTTT. The chain recombines TRBV10-3 with TRBJ1-5; tentative D call: TRBD1 (5 bases). Per germline, CDR1 ENHRY and CDR2 SYGVKD. This CDR3 comprises 13 residues. The V and J ends lost 10 bases and 0 bases respectively, with 10 bases between them.